This T cell receptor (beta chain) is from a study of glioma-infiltrating T cells (dated by TCRdb to 2016 to 2017). Background for the entire study: Sequencing of TCR alpha- and beta-chain repertoires was performed on glioma tissue, on non-neoplastic brain tissue, and on matched peripheral blood mononuclear cells. Each tissue-infiltrating repertoire was compared with the same patient's peripheral blood repertoire to measure divergence between tissue and blood T-cell populations. The paired cohort comprised three low-grade glioma patients, 8 or 9 primary glioblastoma patients and three non-glioma patients contributing non-neoplastic brain tissue.

Overall results and qualifications from the work: Small numbers underpinned the group comparisons: under ten glioblastoma patients, three low-grade glioma patients and three non-neoplastic patients. Only a very small number of CDR3 sequences turned up in both tissue and blood, a result put down to high CDR3 diversity combined with limited sampling. In non-neoplastic patients, VJ-independent divergence between tissue and blood fell below expectation, whereas in all gliomas, and especially in low-grade gliomas, the divergence rose above expectation.

The iRepertoire nested amplicon-rescue multiplex PCR (arm-PCR) platform was used to amplify TCR alpha and beta CDR3 regions from RNA. For one-step reverse transcription and amplification, roughly 90-450 ng of tissue mRNA or PBMC total RNA was used as input. Following bead purification, Illumina adapters were added by a secondary multiplex PCR, and the libraries were gel-purified between 200 and 400 bp. Demultiplexing relied on internal 6-nucleotide barcodes carried by the libraries. Sequencing of libraries was performed on an Illumina MiSeq with 2x220 or 2x250 nucleotide paired-end reads. From the authors' description of their analysis: Paired reads were merged using FLASH 1.2.11 and were aligned to the GRCh37 human genome using BWA-MEM, after which TRA and TRB reads were extracted. An IMGT-derived reference of cassette sequences and CDR3 motifs, with pseudogenes included, was used for V and J assignment. Reads were translated in three frames, and productive CDR3s were defined by a C…FGXG motif without stop codons. A clonotype was defined as a unique combination of a V-J cassette pair and a CDR3 amino acid sequence. Reads were filtered by Hamming distance, with the threshold set by the sequence error rate of each sample in mapped regions. TCRdb handled the public reads itself, with Q25 trimming in fastp and clone calling in MiXCR, and kept productive beta chains. Rows with a matching CDR3 protein are joined into one entry that keeps the most common DNA and genes. The V and J calls follow TCRdb's processing rather than the paper's. Across this sample there are about 180,000 distinct CDR3 sequences, with around 40% seen only once. The ten largest clones represent 5% to 5.5% of the sample.

Counted from cysteine to phenylalanine, this CDR3 has 18 amino acids. Of all the DNA, just the CDR3 is kept, 54 bases in frame from base 1. From the germline V gene (reference sequence), CDR1 is LGHDT and CDR2 is YNNKEL. This clonotype was detected once. The antigen it recognizes is unknown. Base-call qualities are not available, and no considerably larger clone is one nucleotide away. A single read makes a weak case. The sequence was collected from a human donor with low-grade glioma or glioblastoma, undergoing nonglioma brain surgery, or in good health (not recorded which). The chain uses TRBV3-1 and TRBJ2-1; the D gene is possibly TRBD2, with 5 bases matching. TRBJ2-5 explains the end of the DNA better; the J call may be wrong. The sequencing input was glioma tissue, nonneoplastic brain tissue, or PBMCs (not recorded which). The encoded CDR3 is CASSQESGLGLFGETQYF. The nucleotides are TGTGCCAGCAGCCAAGAGTCTGGACTTGGACTTTTCGGAGAGACCCAGTACTTC.